This record looks at one T cell receptor beta chain sequence and its context. This CDR3 is 15 amino acids long. Germline V gene lookup returns CDR1 MNHEY and CDR2 SMNVEV (reference sequence). The V gene end was trimmed by 5 bases and the J gene end by 1 base; junction bases not matched to a gene: 2. The sample is drawn from a study of T cells in Graves' hyperthyroidism and ophthalmopathy. Study summary: The initial diagnosis was the point when peripheral blood was collected, ahead of any treatment.

Researchers took RNA transcripts and amplified the TCR beta CDR3 regions from them. With the HTBI primer set, the TCR CDR3 went through a first round of RT-PCR. MiXCR was run by TCRdb on the multiplex PCR reads, yielding one entry per CDR3 protein. The sample lists fewer than 650,000 distinct CDR3 sequences, 12% to 15% occurring once. The sample comprised blood. The TCR sequence derives from a young woman with Graves' ophthalmopathy. The chain uses TRBV27 and TRBJ1-1; the match to TRBD1 covers 12 bases. The CDR3 here is CASSGTGGTNTEAFF. The CDR3 DNA reads as TGTGCCAGCAGTGGGACAGGGGGCACGAACACTGAAGCTTTCTTT.